Listed below are T cell receptor beta chains from one sample, sequenced in a study of cytomegalovirus exposure and HLA in healthy donors. TCRdb's table, derived via immunoSEQ multiplex PCR, lists solely in-frame clones and lacks some. The sample lists about 160,000 clones, less than 90% occurring once. Sequenced input: PBMCs. The receptors shown here come from a male donor in good health and CMV-seropositive. Each CDR3 is given with its conserved first and last residue. A D gene is named only where the DNA matches it firmly. Not all rows give a size; the values are once, few, many and, for expanded clones, a class.

size,J,D,V,CDR3,DNA
few,TRBJ2-7,TRBD2,TRBV4-1,CASSQLILAESSYEQYF,TGCGCCAGCAGCCAATTAATACTAGCGGAGAGCTCCTACGAGCAGTACTTC
NA,TRBJ1-6,NA,TRBV6-1,CASSDNRENSPLHF,TGTGCCAGCAGTGACAACAGGGAGAATTCACCCCTCCACTTT
few,TRBJ2-7,TRBD1,TRBV18,CASSSGQGYEQYF,TGTGCCAGCTCGTCGGGACAGGGCTACGAGCAGTACTTC
once,TRBJ2-2,NA,TRBV7-9,CSSRLRTDTGELFF,TGTTCCAGCAGGTTGAGGACAGACACCGGGGAGCTGTTTTTT
NA,TRBJ2-2,TRBD2,TRBV7-8,CASSLFTLAGANTGELFF,TGTGCCAGCAGCTTATTCACGCTAGCGGGAGCCAACACCGGGGAGCTGTTTTTT
few,TRBJ2-7,TRBD2,TRBV6-6,CASSDSGVVSYEQYF,TGTGCCAGCAGTGATAGCGGGGTGGTCTCCTACGAGCAGTACTTC
once,TRBJ2-3,NA,TRBV29-1,CSVRGSTDTQYF,TGCAGCGTCCGGGGGAGCACAGATACGCAGTATTTT
NA,TRBJ2-7,TRBD1,TRBV19,CASSPGQGYYEQYF,TGTGCCAGTAGTCCGGGACAGGGGTACTACGAGCAGTACTTC
NA,TRBJ1-5,TRBD1,TRBV19,CASSLPTTGVGNQPQHF,TGTGCCAGTAGTCTCCCCACGACAGGGGTTGGAAATCAGCCCCAGCATTTT
NA,TRBJ2-1,TRBD2,TRBV19,CASSIEGGPNEQFF,TGTGCCAGTAGTATCGAGGGAGGGCCCAATGAGCAGTTCTTC
NA,TRBJ2-7,TRBD1,TRBV5-4,CASSLGTGGPYEQYF,TGTGCCAGCAGCTTGGGGACAGGGGGCCCGTACGAGCAGTACTTC
once,TRBJ1-2,TRBD1,TRBV30,CAWSSGTGGYGYTF,TGTGCCTGGAGTTCCGGGACAGGGGGCTATGGCTACACCTTC
NA,TRBJ2-7,NA,TRBV9,CASSVGESSYEQYF,TGTGCCAGCAGCGTAGGAGAGAGCTCCTACGAGCAGTACTTC
NA,TRBJ1-1,NA,TRBV6-4,CASSDSTGGNTEAFF,TGTGCCAGCAGTGATTCGACAGGAGGGAACACTGAAGCTTTCTTT
NA,TRBJ2-6,NA,TRBV11-3,CASSLGAGRSGANVLTF,TGTGCCAGCAGCTTAGGGGCAGGGCGATCTGGGGCCAACGTCCTGACTTTC
NA,TRBJ2-1,NA,TRBV5-6,CASSLVQSPYNEQFF,TGTGCCAGCAGCTTGGTCCAGTCTCCCTACAATGAGCAGTTCTTC
once,TRBJ2-5,TRBD2,TRBV5-5,CASSLADAPGGETQYF,TGTGCCAGCAGCTTGGCCGACGCCCCGGGGGGGGAGACCCAGTACTTC
once,TRBJ2-7,NA,TRBV7-8,CASSLVFLGDAYEQYF,TGTGCCAGCAGCTTAGTCTTTTTGGGAGACGCCTACGAGCAGTACTTC
NA,TRBJ1-4,NA,TRBV4-3,CASSPERHIREKLFF,TGCGCCAGCAGCCCAGAGAGGCACATCAGAGAAAAACTGTTTTTT
NA,TRBJ1-5,NA,TRBV19,CASSIKLGVLPQHF,TGTGCCAGTAGTATAAAGCTCGGGGTACTGCCCCAGCATTTT
NA,TRBJ1-2,NA,TRBV6-4,CASSMTTQTYGYTF,TGTGCCAGCAGCATGACTACACAGACCTATGGCTACACCTTC
NA,TRBJ2-2,NA,TRBV5-1,CASTRDSANTGELFF,TGCGCCAGCACGCGGGACTCCGCGAACACCGGGGAGCTGTTTTTT
NA,TRBJ2-7,NA,TRBV7-9,CASPPEGAPYEQYF,TGTGCCAGCCCCCCCGAAGGGGCCCCCTACGAGCAGTACTTC
NA,TRBJ2-1,TRBD2,TRBV5-1,CASSAETSRTMKEQFF,TGCGCCAGCAGCGCCGAGACTAGCAGAACCATGAAAGAGCAGTTCTTC
NA,TRBJ1-1,NA,TRBV29-1,CSAAQGLDTEAFF,TGCAGCGCCGCCCAGGGATTGGACACTGAAGCTTTCTTT
NA,TRBJ2-2,TRBD1,TRBV19,CASRATGSRSAGELFF,TGTGCCAGTAGGGCGACAGGGAGTCGATCAGCCGGGGAGCTGTTTTTT
NA,TRBJ2-3,NA,TRBV2,CASSDGGRDTQYF,TGTGCCAGCAGTGACGGGGGGCGGGATACGCAGTATTTT
NA,TRBJ2-7,NA,TRBV7-9,CASSLLGGDSYEQYF,TGTGCCAGCAGCTTATTGGGGGGAGACTCCTACGAGCAGTACTTC
NA,TRBJ1-4,TRBD1,TRBV7-9,CASSRTGTVNEKLFF,TGTGCCAGCAGCCGAACCGGGACAGTTAATGAAAAACTGTTTTTT
NA,TRBJ1-1,NA,TRBV5-4,CASSAYYDGEAFF,TGTGCCAGCAGCGCCTACTACGACGGTGAAGCTTTCTTT
few,TRBJ2-7,TRBD1,TRBV7-9,CSSSLTPGTGVYEQYF,TGTTCCAGCAGCTTAACCCCCGGGACAGGGGTATACGAGCAGTACTTC
NA,TRBJ1-2,NA,TRBV6-5,CASSELMTGQTGYTF,TGTGCCAGCAGCGAACTGATGACAGGCCAAACGGGCTACACCTTC
NA,TRBJ2-1,TRBD2,TRBV4-1,CASSQDTGGPYNEQFF,TGCGCCAGCAGCCAAGATACGGGAGGACCCTACAATGAGCAGTTCTTC
NA,TRBJ1-6,NA,TRBV7-2,CASSLVGNNSPLHF,TGTGCCAGCAGCTTAGTCGGGAATAATTCACCCCTCCACTTT
NA,TRBJ1-1,NA,TRBV30,CAWSSWGGPVNTEAFF,TGTGCCTGGAGCTCGTGGGGGGGACCGGTGAACACTGAAGCTTTCTTT
NA,TRBJ1-6,TRBD1,TRBV7-9,CASSAAGQGHSPLHF,TGTGCCAGCAGCGCAGCAGGACAGGGACATTCACCCCTCCACTTT
NA,TRBJ1-1,TRBD1,TRBV19,CASRGQAQIKAFF,TGTGCCAGTAGGGGACAGGCGCAAATTAAAGCTTTCTTT
NA,TRBJ2-1,TRBD2,TRBV7-9,CASSPLASSGYNEQFF,TGTGCCAGCAGTCCCTTGGCGTCTAGCGGATACAATGAGCAGTTCTTC
NA,TRBJ2-7,NA,TRBV7-2,CASSSLALSYEQYF,TGTGCCAGCAGCTCTCTAGCGTTATCCTACGAGCAGTACTTC
once,TRBJ2-3,TRBD2,TRBV28,CASTTFWGAGVSTDTQYF,TGTGCCAGCACCACCTTTTGGGGAGCGGGAGTGAGCACAGATACGCAGTATTTT
NA,TRBJ2-7,NA,TRBV7-9,CASSRDSFPYEQYF,TGTGCCAGCAGCCGGGACTCTTTTCCCTACGAGCAGTACTTC